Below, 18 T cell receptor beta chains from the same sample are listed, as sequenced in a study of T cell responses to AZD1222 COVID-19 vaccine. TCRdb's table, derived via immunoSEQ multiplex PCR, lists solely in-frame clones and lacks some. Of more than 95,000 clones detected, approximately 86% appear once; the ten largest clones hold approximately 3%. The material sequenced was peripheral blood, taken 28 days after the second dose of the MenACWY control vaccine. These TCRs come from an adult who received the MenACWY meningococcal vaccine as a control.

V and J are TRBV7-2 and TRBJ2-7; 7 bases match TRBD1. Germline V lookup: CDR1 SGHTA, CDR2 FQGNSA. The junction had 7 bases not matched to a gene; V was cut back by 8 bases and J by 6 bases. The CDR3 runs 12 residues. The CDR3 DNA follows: TGTGCCAGCCGGGGCAGGGGGATCGAGCAGTACTTC. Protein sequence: CASRGRGIEQYF.

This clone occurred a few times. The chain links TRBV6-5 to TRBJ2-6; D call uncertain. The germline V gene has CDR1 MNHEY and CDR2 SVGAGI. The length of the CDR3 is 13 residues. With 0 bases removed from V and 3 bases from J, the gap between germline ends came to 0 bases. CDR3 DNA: TGTGCCAGCAGTTACTCTGGGGCCAACGTCCTGACTTTC. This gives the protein CASSYSGANVLTF.

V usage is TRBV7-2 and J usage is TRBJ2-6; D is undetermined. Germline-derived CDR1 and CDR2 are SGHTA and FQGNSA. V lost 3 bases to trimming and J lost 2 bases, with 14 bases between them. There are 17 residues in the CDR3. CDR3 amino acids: CASSFHSGEAGANVLTF. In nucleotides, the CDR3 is TGTGCCAGCAGCTTCCACTCAGGAGAGGCTGGGGCCAACGTCCTGACTTTC.

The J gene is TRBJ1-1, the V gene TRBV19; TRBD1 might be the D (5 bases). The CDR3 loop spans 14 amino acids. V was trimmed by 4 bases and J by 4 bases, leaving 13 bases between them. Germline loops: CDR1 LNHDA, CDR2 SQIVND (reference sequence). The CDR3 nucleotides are TGTGCCAGTAGTAACCGGGGCGAGGGCACTGAAGCTTTCTTT. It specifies CASSNRGEGTEAFF. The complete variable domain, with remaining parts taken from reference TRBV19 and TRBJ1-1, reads DGGITQSPKYLFRKEGQNVTLSCEQNLNHDAMYWYRQDPGQGLRLIYYSQIVNDFQKGDIAEGYSVSREKKESFPLTVTSAQKNPTAFYLCASSNRGEGTEAFFGQGTRLTVV.

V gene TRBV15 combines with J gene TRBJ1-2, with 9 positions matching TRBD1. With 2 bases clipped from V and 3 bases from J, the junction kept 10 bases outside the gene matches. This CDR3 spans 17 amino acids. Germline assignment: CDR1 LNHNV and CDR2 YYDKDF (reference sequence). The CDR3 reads CATSRLTGTGFHYGYTF. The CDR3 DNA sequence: TGTGCCACCAGCAGACTTACCGGGACAGGGTTTCACTATGGCTACACCTTC.

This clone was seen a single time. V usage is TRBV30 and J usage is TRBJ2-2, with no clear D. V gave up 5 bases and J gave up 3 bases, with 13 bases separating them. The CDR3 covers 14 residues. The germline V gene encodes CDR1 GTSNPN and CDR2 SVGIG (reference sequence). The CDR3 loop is CAWAPGFYTGELFF. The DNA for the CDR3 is TGTGCCTGGGCTCCGGGCTTCTACACCGGGGAGCTGTTTTTT.

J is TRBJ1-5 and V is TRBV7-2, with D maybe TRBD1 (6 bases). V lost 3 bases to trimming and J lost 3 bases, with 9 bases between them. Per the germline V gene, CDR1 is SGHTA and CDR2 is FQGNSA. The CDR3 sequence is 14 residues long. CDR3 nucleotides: TGTGCCAGCAGCTTTCGACAGGTCAATCAGCCCCAGCATTTT. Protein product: CASSFRQVNQPQHF.

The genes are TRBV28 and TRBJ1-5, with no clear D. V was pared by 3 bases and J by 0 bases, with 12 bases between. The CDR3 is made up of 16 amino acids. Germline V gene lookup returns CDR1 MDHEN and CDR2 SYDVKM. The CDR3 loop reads CASSLLDLTSNQPQHF. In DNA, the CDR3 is TGTGCCAGCAGTTTGTTGGACCTTACTAGCAATCAGCCCCAGCATTTT. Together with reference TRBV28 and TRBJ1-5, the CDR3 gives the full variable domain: DVKVTQSSRYLVKRTGEKVFLECVQDMDHENMFWYRQDPGLGLRLIYFSYDVKMKEKGDIPEGYSVSREKKERFSLILESASTNQTSMYLCASSLLDLTSNQPQHFGDGTRLSIL.

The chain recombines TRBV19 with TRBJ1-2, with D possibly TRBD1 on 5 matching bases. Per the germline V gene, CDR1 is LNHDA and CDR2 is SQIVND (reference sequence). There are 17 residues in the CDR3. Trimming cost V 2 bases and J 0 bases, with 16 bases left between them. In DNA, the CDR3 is TGTGCCAGTAGTATAAACAGTGGTGCGGGGCCTAACTATGGCTACACCTTC. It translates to CASSINSGAGPNYGYTF.

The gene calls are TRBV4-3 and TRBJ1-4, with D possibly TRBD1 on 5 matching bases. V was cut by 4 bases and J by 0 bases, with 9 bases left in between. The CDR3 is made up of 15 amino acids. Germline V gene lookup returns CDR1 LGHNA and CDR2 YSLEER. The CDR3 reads CASSPRVATNEKLFF. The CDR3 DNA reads TGCGCCAGCAGCCCCAGGGTTGCAACTAATGAAAAACTGTTTTTT.

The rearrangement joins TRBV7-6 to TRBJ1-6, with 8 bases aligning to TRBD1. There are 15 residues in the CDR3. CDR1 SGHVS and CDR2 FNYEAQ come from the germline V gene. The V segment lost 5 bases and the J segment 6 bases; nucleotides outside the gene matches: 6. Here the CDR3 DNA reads TGTGCCAGCAGCCGCGCAGGGGGCGGTAATTCACCCCTCCACTTT. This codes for CASSRAGGGNSPLHF.

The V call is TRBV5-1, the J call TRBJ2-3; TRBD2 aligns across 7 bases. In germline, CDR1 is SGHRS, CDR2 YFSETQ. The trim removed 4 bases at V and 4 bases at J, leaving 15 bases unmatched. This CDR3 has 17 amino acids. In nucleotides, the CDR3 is TGCGCCAGCAGCCCTGCTGCCGGGGGGATGGGCGCAGATACGCAGTATTTT. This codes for CASSPAAGGMGADTQYF.

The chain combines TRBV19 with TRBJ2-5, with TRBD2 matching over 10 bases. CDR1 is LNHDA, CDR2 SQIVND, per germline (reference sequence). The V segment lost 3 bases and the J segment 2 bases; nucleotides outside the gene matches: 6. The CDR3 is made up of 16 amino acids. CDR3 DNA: TGTGCCAGTAGTATCTCACTAGCGGGGCTGCAAGAGACCCAGTACTTC. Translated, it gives CASSISLAGLQETQYF.

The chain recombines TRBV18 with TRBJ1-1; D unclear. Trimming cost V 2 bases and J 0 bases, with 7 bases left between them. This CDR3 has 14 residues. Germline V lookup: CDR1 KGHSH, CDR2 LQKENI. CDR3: CASSPSTMNTEAFF. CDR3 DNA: TGTGCCAGCTCACCATCAACAATGAACACTGAAGCTTTCTTT.

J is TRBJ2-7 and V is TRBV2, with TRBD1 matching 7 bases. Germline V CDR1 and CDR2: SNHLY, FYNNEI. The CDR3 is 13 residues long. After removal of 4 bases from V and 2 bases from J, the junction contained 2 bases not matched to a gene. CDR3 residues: CASSGDSTYEQYF. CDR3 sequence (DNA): TGTGCCAGCAGTGGGGACAGTACCTACGAGCAGTACTTC.

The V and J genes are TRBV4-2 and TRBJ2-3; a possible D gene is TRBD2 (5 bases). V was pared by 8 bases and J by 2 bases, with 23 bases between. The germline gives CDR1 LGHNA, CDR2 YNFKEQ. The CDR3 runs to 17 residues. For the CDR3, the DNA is TGTGCCAGCGGCCCTGGCCTTCGGCAGAGGGTCACAGATACGCAGTATTTT. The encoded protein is CASGPGLRQRVTDTQYF.

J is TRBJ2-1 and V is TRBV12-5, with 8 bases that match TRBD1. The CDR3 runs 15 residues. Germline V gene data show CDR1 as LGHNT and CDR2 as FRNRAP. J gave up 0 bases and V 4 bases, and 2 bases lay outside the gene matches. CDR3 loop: CASGWTGSSYNEQFF. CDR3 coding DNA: TGTGCTAGTGGTTGGACAGGGAGCTCCTACAATGAGCAGTTCTTC.

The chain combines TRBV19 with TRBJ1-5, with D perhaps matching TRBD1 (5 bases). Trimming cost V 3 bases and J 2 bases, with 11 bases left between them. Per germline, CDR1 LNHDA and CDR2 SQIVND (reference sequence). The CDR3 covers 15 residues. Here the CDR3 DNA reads TGTGCCAGTAGTATGGGGACGCGAGGCAATCAGCCCCAGCATTTT. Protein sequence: CASSMGTRGNQPQHF.